The 14 T cell receptor beta chains given below trace back to one sample, sequenced in a study of blood T cell repertoires in COVID-19. Measured with immunoSEQ multiplex PCR; TCRdb has only the in-frame clones, and not every one. The sample yields 190,000 or so clones, 85% to 90% seen once. The material sequenced was peripheral blood. These receptors came from a man between 35 and 55 years old with active or convalescent COVID-19.

This chain links TRBV10-3 with TRBJ2-1; 12 nucleotides line up with TRBD1. CDR3 length equals 16 residues. V gave up 6 bases and J gave up 5 bases; unmatched junction bases: 8. The germline CDR1 and CDR2 sequences are ENHRY and SYGVKD. The CDR3 sequence is CAIRHPGQGADNEQFF. In DNA form, the CDR3 reads TGTGCCATCAGACACCCGGGACAGGGGGCGGACAATGAGCAGTTCTTC.

J is TRBJ2-2 and V is TRBV9; TRBD1 matches at 8 bases. Germline V gene lookup returns CDR1 SGDLS and CDR2 YYNGEE. Unmatched junction bases numbered 4, after V lost 0 bases and J lost 3 bases. The CDR3 has 16 residues. CDR3: CASSVVGQGDTGELFF. The CDR3 DNA is TGTGCCAGCAGCGTAGTCGGACAGGGTGACACCGGGGAGCTGTTTTTT.

The CDR3 sequence is CASSPGQGMEAFF. The CDR3 DNA follows: TGTGCCAGTAGTCCGGGACAGGGGATGGAAGCTTTCTTT. The chain is built from TRBV19 and TRBJ1-1, with 10 positions matching TRBD1. There are 13 residues in the CDR3. CDR1 and CDR2 (germline): LNHDA, SQIVND (reference sequence). V lost 5 bases and J lost 8; bases outside the gene matches: 5.

V gene TRBV15 combines with J gene TRBJ1-1; D perhaps matches TRBD1 (5 bases). CDR3 length: 13 residues. Trimming stripped 6 bases from V and 0 bases from J, with 8 bases between. Germline assignment: CDR1 LNHNV and CDR2 YYDKDF (reference sequence). The CDR3 DNA reads TGTGCCACCAGGACAGAAATGAACACTGAAGCTTTCTTT. This encodes CATRTEMNTEAFF.

The rearrangement uses TRBV2 and TRBJ2-4; possibly TRBD2 for D (5 bases). The CDR3 has 16 residues. V lost 6 bases and J lost 1, with 16 bases in between. Germline CDR1 is SNHLY and CDR2 is FYNNEI. CDR3 DNA sequence: TGTGCCAGCAGGCTAGCAGCCCCTAGCGCCAAAAACATTCAGTACTTC. This sequence encodes CASRLAAPSAKNIQYF.

The chain combines TRBV9 with TRBJ2-1; tentatively, D is TRBD1 (6 bases). Germline V gene lookup returns CDR1 SGDLS and CDR2 YYNGEE. V dropped 2 bases and J dropped 6 bases, with 12 bases sitting between them. The CDR3 is made up of 14 amino acids. In DNA form, the CDR3 reads TGTGCCAGCAGCGTCACAGGGTCTGGCAATGAGCAGTTCTTC. Amino acid sequence: CASSVTGSGNEQFF.

The V call is TRBV5-4, the J call TRBJ1-3; no clear D gene. This CDR3 is built from 13 residues. The V gene lost 0 bases and the J gene lost 3 bases, with 4 bases spanning the gap. Germline V gives CDR1 SGHNT, CDR2 YYREEE (reference sequence). The CDR3 coding sequence is TGTGCCAGCAGCTTGGCCGGTGGAAACACCATATATTTT. Translation gives CASSLAGGNTIYF.

J is TRBJ1-1 and V is TRBV5-1; TRBD1 aligns across 7 bases. The CDR3 runs 14 residues. In germline, CDR1 is SGHRS, CDR2 YFSETQ. J gave up 2 bases and V 7 bases, and 8 bases lay outside the gene matches. For the CDR3, the DNA is TGCGCCAGCTGTCAGGGGGGAGGAAACACTGAAGCTTTCTTT. Protein product: CASCQGGGNTEAFF.

The V call is TRBV2, the J call TRBJ1-2; 10 positions agree with TRBD1. Germline V gene data show CDR1 as SNHLY and CDR2 as FYNNEI. The V and J ends lost 5 bases and 6 bases, in that order; junction bases with no gene match: 6. The CDR3 runs to 14 residues. CDR3 region: CASSLLTGGHGYTF. CDR3 bases: TGTGCCAGCAGTCTCCTGACAGGGGGCCATGGCTACACCTTC.

The chain carries TRBV5-1 and TRBJ2-5, with TRBD2 identical over 7 bases. Germline assignment: CDR1 SGHRS and CDR2 YFSETQ. V trimming: 7 bases; J trimming: 2 bases; junction bases outside the gene matches: 8. The CDR3 has 14 residues. This chain's CDR3 is CASGSPGLQETQYF. The CDR3 coding sequence is TGCGCCAGCGGATCTCCGGGACTACAAGAGACCCAGTACTTC.

The chain employs TRBV3-1 (or the pseudogene TRBV3-2) and TRBJ2-7; 8 bases fit TRBD2. The CDR3 is 14 amino acids. Germline CDR1 is LGHDT and CDR2 is YNNKEL (reference sequence). V lost 5 bases to trimming and J lost 4 bases; unmatched junction nucleotides: 7. CDR3 sequence reads: CASSFGGASYEQYF. The CDR3 region has the DNA TGTGCCAGCAGCTTCGGGGGGGCCTCGTACGAGCAGTACTTC.

The table lists this clone with a count of one. This rearrangement joins TRBV6-5 to TRBJ1-2, with D possibly matching TRBD1 (6 bases). Trimming removed 1 base at V and 8 bases at J, with 14 bases between. CDR1 and CDR2 (germline): MNHEY, SVGAGI. The CDR3 has 14 amino acids. The CDR3, as DNA: TGTGCCAGCAGTTACTTAGACAGGTCTGGAGGCTACACCTTC. Translating gives CASSYLDRSGGYTF.

A few counts support this clone. CDR3: CASGDGYTF. The CDR3 DNA sequence: TGTGCCTCAGGGGATGGCTACACCTTC. The chain joins TRBV30 to TRBJ1-2; possible D gene TRBD1, 6 bases. V was shortened by 7 bases and J by 6 bases, with 6 bases between the two germline ends. CDR3 length equals 9 residues. Germline assignment: CDR1 GTSNPN and CDR2 SVGIG (reference sequence).

The rearrangement uses TRBV28 and TRBJ2-7; 8 positions agree with TRBD1. V lost 3 bases to trimming and J lost 3 bases; unmatched junction nucleotides: 16. The CDR3 is 18 residues long. Germline V gives CDR1 MDHEN, CDR2 SYDVKM. The CDR3 sequence is CASSFLTIVRDRSYEQYF. CDR3 nucleotides: TGTGCCAGCAGTTTTCTTACTATCGTCCGGGACAGGAGCTACGAGCAGTACTTC. Drawing the rest from reference TRBV28 and TRBJ2-7, the complete variable domain is DVKVTQSSRYLVKRTGEKVFLECVQDMDHENMFWYRQDPGLGLRLIYFSYDVKMKEKGDIPEGYSVSREKKERFSLILESASTNQTSMYLCASSFLTIVRDRSYEQYFGPGTRLTVT.